The 18 T cell receptor beta chains presented below share a single source sample, sequenced in a study of blood T cell repertoires in COVID-19. Clones were read by immunoSEQ multiplex PCR, and TCRdb kept only the in-frame ones, dropping some. The repertoire consists of roughly 310,000 clones, with around nine tenths occurring once and the leading ten covering 4%. Sequenced material: peripheral blood. The receptor set was obtained from a woman in her fifties or sixties with active or convalescent COVID-19.

The chain combines TRBV5-6 with TRBJ1-1; possible D gene TRBD1, 6 bases. V dropped 4 bases and J dropped 4 bases, with 11 bases sitting between them. This CDR3 has 13 amino acids. CDR1 and CDR2 from the germline V gene are SGHDT and YYEEEE. The CDR3 is CASSRRGATEAFF. The DNA of the CDR3 is TGTGCCAGCAGCCGGCGGGGGGCCACTGAAGCTTTCTTT.

The chain links TRBV4-2 to TRBJ2-7, with TRBD2 identical over 12 bases. With 1 base clipped from V and 2 bases from J, the junction kept 0 bases outside the gene matches. Germline lookup yields CDR1 LGHNA and CDR2 YNFKEQ. This CDR3 region has 15 residues. The CDR3 region is CASSQGTSGAYEQYF. In DNA form, the CDR3 reads TGTGCCAGCAGCCAAGGGACTAGCGGGGCCTACGAGCAGTACTTC.

The chain combines TRBV7-2 with TRBJ1-2, with 10 bases identical to TRBD1. Germline assignment: CDR1 SGHTA and CDR2 FQGNSA. The V segment lost 5 bases and the J segment 8 bases; nucleotides outside the gene matches: 5. The CDR3 has 13 residues. The CDR3 loop is CASSVGDRGGYTF. CDR3 coding DNA: TGTGCCAGCAGCGTTGGGGACAGGGGCGGCTACACCTTC.

The chain combines TRBV18 with TRBJ1-2; 8 bases fit TRBD1. The length of the CDR3 is 14 residues. With V trimmed by 0 bases and J by 8 bases, 5 bases remained unmatched. Germline-derived CDR1 and CDR2 are KGHSH and LQKENI. CDR3 sequence reads: CASSPPTGESGYTF. The CDR3 DNA follows: TGTGCCAGCTCACCACCGACAGGGGAGAGCGGCTACACCTTC.

This clone has a single count. This rearrangement joins TRBV30 to TRBJ1-1; TRBD1 is a possible D gene (5 bases). Germline assignment: CDR1 GTSNPN and CDR2 SVGIG (reference sequence). The CDR3 is made up of 13 amino acids. Trimming stripped 2 bases from V and 5 bases from J, with 12 bases between. CDR3 nucleotides: TGTGCCTGGAGTCGGGGGGGATTAACTGAAGCTTTCTTT. This encodes CAWSRGGLTEAFF.

This clone has only a few counts. The J gene is TRBJ2-2, the V gene TRBV27; D perhaps matches TRBD1 (5 bases). Trimming pared 6 bases from V and 7 bases from J, leaving 12 bases between. Germline lookup yields CDR1 MNHEY and CDR2 SMNVEV (reference sequence). The CDR3 sequence is 13 residues long. This CDR3 reads CASSFRVDGELFF. Written as DNA, the CDR3 is TGTGCCAGCAGCTTCAGGGTGGACGGGGAGCTGTTTTTT.

This clone was seen a single time. The chain combines TRBV18 with TRBJ2-7; D is perhaps TRBD1 (7 bases). V lost 6 bases to trimming and J lost 4 bases, with 13 bases between them. From germline, CDR1 is KGHSH and CDR2 LQKENI. This CDR3 spans 13 amino acids. This chain's CDR3 is CASSRGEGYEQYF. CDR3 coding DNA: TGTGCCAGCTCCAGGGGGGAAGGGTACGAGCAGTACTTC.

This chain joins TRBV3-1 (or the pseudogene TRBV3-2) and TRBJ2-7, with D possibly TRBD1 on 7 matching bases. In germline, CDR1 is LGHDT, CDR2 YNNKEL (reference sequence). With 4 bases removed from V and 3 bases from J, the gap between germline ends came to 19 bases. The CDR3 spans 16 residues. CDR3 DNA: TGTGCCAGCAGCCCTACAGGGGAGGTCGTTTACTACGAGCAGTACTTC. Translating it yields CASSPTGEVVYYEQYF.

This clone appeared once. The J gene is TRBJ1-2, the V gene TRBV6-6; 7 bases agree with TRBD1. CDR3 size: 14 residues. From germline, CDR1 is MNHNY and CDR2 SVGAGI (reference sequence). V shed 6 bases and J 7 bases; nucleotides not matched to a gene: 11. CDR3 in amino acids: CASSPDRVPGGYTF. CDR3 nucleotides: TGTGCCAGCAGCCCCGACAGGGTACCTGGTGGCTACACCTTC.

CDR3 nucleotide sequence: TGTGCCAGCAGTTACTATGCGGGGGGGCCCGATACGCAGTATTTT. Translated, it gives CASSYYAGGPDTQYF. The V gene is TRBV6-5, the J gene TRBJ2-3, with TRBD2 identical over 9 bases. This CDR3 contains 15 residues. Trimming took 1 base from V and 6 from J; bases not matched to a gene: 5. Germline CDR1 and CDR2: MNHEY and SVGAGI.

V and J are TRBV7-3 and TRBJ2-1; 9 nucleotides align to TRBD2. Per the germline V gene, CDR1 is SGHTA and CDR2 is FQGTGA. The V and J ends lost 5 bases and 5 bases, in that order; junction bases with no gene match: 10. The CDR3 runs to 16 residues. CDR3 sequence reads: CASSPSGSGGHNEQFF. CDR3 DNA: TGTGCCAGCAGCCCCTCGGGGAGCGGGGGGCACAATGAGCAGTTCTTC.

There are a few counts of this clone. The rearrangement uses TRBV7-9 and TRBJ2-1, with 9 bases matching TRBD2. The CDR3 length is 17 residues. The V and J ends lost 2 bases and 6 bases, in that order; junction bases with no gene match: 11. CDR1 is SEHNR, CDR2 FQNEAQ, per germline (reference sequence). In nucleotides, the CDR3 is TGTGCCAGCAGCTTATCCCAAAGCGGGGGGAATTTCAATGAGCAGTTCTTC. Translated: CASSLSQSGGNFNEQFF.

The rearrangement joins TRBV18 to TRBJ2-5, with TRBD2 matching 8 bases. Germline values: CDR1 KGHSH, CDR2 LQKENI. The CDR3 spans 14 residues. The ends lost 2 bases at V and 4 bases at J; junction bases unmatched: 3. The CDR3 loop is CASSPSGGAETQYF. The DNA for the CDR3 is TGTGCCAGCTCACCAAGCGGGGGCGCAGAGACCCAGTACTTC.

This chain uses TRBV5-5 with TRBJ2-3, with D possibly being TRBD2 (6 bases). This CDR3 spans 14 amino acids. Germline assignment: CDR1 SGHKS and CDR2 YYEKEE (reference sequence). The ends were cut back, 4 bases at V and 5 bases at J, with 14 bases in the middle. The CDR3 loop is CASSGGGSGDTQYF. CDR3 sequence (DNA): TGTGCCAGCAGCGGTGGGGGGAGCGGAGATACGCAGTATTTT.

The rearrangement links TRBV19 to TRBJ1-1, with no clear D. The V and J ends lost 3 bases and 5 bases respectively, with 13 bases between them. The germline gives CDR1 LNHDA, CDR2 SQIVND (reference sequence). The CDR3 is made up of 14 amino acids. Here the CDR3 DNA reads TGTGCCAGTAGTATTACAGCGGCCGCGACTGAAGCTTTCTTT. Translation gives CASSITAAATEAFF.

The chain recombines TRBV18 with TRBJ2-4; tentative D call: TRBD1 (6 bases). Germline CDR1 and CDR2: KGHSH and LQKENI. V lost 2 bases to trimming and J lost 0 bases, with 14 bases between them. This CDR3 has 17 amino acids. The DNA for the CDR3 is TGTGCCAGCTCACCATTCGCACAGGGCCTAGCCAAAAACATTCAGTACTTC. Translating gives CASSPFAQGLAKNIQYF. Using reference TRBV18 and TRBJ2-4 for the parts outside the CDR3, the full variable domain is NAGVMQNPRHLVRRRGQEARLRCSPMKGHSHVYWYRQLPEEGLKFMVYLQKENIIDESGMPKERFSAEFPKEGPSILRIQQVVRGDSAAYFCASSPFAQGLAKNIQYFGAGTRLSVL.

The chain recombines TRBV2 with TRBJ2-5; TRBD2 matches 8 bases. The CDR3 is made up of 13 amino acids. CDR1 and CDR2 (germline): SNHLY, FYNNEI. V gave up 5 bases and J gave up 5 bases; unmatched junction bases: 4. The CDR3 sequence: CASSIRGGETQYF. CDR3 DNA sequence: TGTGCCAGCAGTATTCGGGGGGGTGAGACCCAGTACTTC.

The chain carries TRBV21-1 and TRBJ2-2; whether TRBD2, the table's D call, matches the DNA was not checked. TRBV21-1 counts as a pseudogene. The CDR3 totals 17 residues. CDR3 nucleotide sequence: TGTGCCAGCAGCAAAGAAGGACTCTCCGGTGGAACCGGGGAGCTGTTTTTT. It yields the protein CASSKEGLSGGTGELFF.